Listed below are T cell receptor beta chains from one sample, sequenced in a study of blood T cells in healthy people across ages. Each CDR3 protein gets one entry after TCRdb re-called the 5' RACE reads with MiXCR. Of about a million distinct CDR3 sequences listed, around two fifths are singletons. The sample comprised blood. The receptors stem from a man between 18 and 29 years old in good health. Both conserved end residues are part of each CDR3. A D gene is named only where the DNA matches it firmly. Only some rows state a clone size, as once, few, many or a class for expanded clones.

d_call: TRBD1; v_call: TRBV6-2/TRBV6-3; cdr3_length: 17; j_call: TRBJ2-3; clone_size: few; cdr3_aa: CASSYILGQGNTDTQYF; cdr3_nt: TGTGCCAGCAGTTACATACTAGGACAGGGGAACACAGATACGCAGTATTTT
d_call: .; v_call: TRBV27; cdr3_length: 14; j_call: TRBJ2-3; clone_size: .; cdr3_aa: CASSLTGLTYTQYF; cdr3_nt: TGTGCCAGCAGTTTAACAGGACTCACGTATACGCAGTATTTT
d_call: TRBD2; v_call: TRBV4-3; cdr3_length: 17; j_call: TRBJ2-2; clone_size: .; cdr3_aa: CASSHRSGGGPTGELFF; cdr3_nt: TGCGCCAGCAGCCACCGTAGCGGGGGGGGACCCACCGGGGAGCTGTTTTTT
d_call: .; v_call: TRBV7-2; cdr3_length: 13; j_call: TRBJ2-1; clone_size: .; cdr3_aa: CASSFSRADEQFF; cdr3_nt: TGTGCCAGCAGCTTCAGTAGGGCGGATGAGCAGTTCTTC
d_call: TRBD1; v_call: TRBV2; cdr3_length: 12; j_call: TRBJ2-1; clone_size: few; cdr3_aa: CASSQDRLEQFF; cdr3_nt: TGTGCCAGCAGTCAGGACAGGTTAGAGCAGTTCTTC
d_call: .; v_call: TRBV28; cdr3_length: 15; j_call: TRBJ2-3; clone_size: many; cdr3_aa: CASSPGLVSTDTQYF; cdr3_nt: TGTGCCAGCAGTCCCGGACTCGTCAGCACAGATACGCAGTATTTT
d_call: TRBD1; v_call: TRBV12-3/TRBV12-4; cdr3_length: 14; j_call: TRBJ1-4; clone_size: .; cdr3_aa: CASKKGGEGEKLFF; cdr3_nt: TGTGCCAGCAAAAAAGGGGGCGAGGGTGAAAAACTGTTTTTT
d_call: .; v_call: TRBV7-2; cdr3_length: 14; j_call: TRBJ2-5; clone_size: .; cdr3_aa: CASSLGPDRGTQYF; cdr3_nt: TGTGCCAGCAGCTTAGGGCCCGACCGGGGGACCCAGTACTTC
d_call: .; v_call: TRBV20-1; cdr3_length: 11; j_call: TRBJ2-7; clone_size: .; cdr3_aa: CSARKAYEQYF; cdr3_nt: TGCAGTGCTCGTAAGGCCTACGAGCAGTACTTC
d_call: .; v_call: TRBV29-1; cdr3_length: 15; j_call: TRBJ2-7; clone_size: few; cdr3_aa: CSVEDKAGPHYEQYF; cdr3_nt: TGCAGCGTTGAAGATAAGGCGGGGCCCCACTACGAGCAGTACTTC
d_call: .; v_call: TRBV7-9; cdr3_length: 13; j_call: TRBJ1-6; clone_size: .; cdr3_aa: CASSRGDSSPLHF; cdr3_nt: TGTGCCAGCAGCCGAGGAGACAGTTCACCCCTCCACTTT
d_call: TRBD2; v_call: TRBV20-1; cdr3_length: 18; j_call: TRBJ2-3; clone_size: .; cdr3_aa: CSARSGAGGPKSTDTQYF; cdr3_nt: TGCAGTGCCCGAAGCGGGGCGGGGGGGCCTAAAAGCACAGATACGCAGTATTTT
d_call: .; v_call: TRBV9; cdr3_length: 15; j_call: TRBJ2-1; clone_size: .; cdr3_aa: CASSVARTQYNEQFF; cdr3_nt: TGTGCCAGCAGCGTAGCCCGGACCCAATACAATGAGCAGTTCTTC
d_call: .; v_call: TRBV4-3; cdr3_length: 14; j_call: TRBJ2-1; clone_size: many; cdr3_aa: CASSQVIGVDEQFF; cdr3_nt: TGCGCCAGCAGCCAAGTGATAGGGGTGGATGAGCAGTTCTTC
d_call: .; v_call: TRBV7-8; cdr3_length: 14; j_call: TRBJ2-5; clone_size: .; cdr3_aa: CASSPSRVQETQYF; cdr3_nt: TGTGCCAGCAGCCCTAGTCGGGTCCAAGAGACCCAGTACTTC
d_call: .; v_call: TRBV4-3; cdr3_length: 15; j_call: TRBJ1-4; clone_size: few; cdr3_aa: CASSQDFRFNEKLFF; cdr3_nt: TGCGCCAGCAGCCAAGATTTTAGATTCAATGAAAAACTGTTTTTT
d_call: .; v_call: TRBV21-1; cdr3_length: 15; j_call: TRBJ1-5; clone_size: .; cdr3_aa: CASSKTGTPNQPQHF; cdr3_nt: TGTGCCAGCAGCAAAACCGGGACACCCAATCAGCCCCAGCATTTT
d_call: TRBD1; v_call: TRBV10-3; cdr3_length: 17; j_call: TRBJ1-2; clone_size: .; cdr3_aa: CAISELTPGQGSYGYTF; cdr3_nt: TGTGCCATCAGCGAACTTACTCCGGGACAGGGCTCCTATGGCTACACCTTC
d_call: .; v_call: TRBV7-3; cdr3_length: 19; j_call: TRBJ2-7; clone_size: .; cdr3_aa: CASSLIPRGSPADYNEQYF; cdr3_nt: TGTGCCAGCAGCTTAATTCCCAGGGGAAGCCCCGCGGACTACAATGAGCAGTACTTC
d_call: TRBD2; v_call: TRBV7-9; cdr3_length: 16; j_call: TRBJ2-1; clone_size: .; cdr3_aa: CASSLDLAGVNDEQFF; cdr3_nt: TGTGCCAGCAGCTTAGACCTAGCGGGAGTGAACGATGAGCAGTTCTTC
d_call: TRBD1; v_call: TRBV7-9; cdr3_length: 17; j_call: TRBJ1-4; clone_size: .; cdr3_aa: CASSLARDRGVEEKLFF; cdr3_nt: TGTGCCAGCAGCTTAGCCCGCGACAGGGGCGTTGAGGAAAAACTGTTTTTT
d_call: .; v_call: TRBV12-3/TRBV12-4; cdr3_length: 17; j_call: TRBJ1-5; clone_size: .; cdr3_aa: CASSLARWGLSNQPQHF; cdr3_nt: TGTGCCAGCAGTTTAGCCCGGTGGGGACTTAGCAATCAGCCCCAGCATTTT
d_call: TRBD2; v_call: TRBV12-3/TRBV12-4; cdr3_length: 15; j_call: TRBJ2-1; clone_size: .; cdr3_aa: CASSLLVAGDNEQFF; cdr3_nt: TGTGCCAGCAGTTTATTGGTAGCGGGGGACAATGAGCAGTTCTTC
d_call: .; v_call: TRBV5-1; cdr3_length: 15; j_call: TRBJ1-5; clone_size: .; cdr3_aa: CASSLVAHSNQPQHF; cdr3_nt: TGCGCCAGCAGCTTGGTCGCTCATAGCAATCAGCCCCAGCATTTT
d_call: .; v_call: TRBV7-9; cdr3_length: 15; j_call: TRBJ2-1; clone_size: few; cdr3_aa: CASRQDTSSYNEQFF; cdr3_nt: TGTGCCAGCAGGCAGGATACGAGCTCCTACAATGAGCAGTTCTTC
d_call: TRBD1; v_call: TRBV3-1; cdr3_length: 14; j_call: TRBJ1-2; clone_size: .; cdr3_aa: CASSQGTGVKGYTF; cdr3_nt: TGTGCCAGCAGCCAGGGGACAGGGGTAAAAGGCTACACCTTC
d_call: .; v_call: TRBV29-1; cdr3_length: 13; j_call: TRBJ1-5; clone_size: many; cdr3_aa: CSVVWVSNQPQHF; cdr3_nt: TGCAGCGTTGTGTGGGTCAGCAATCAGCCCCAGCATTTT
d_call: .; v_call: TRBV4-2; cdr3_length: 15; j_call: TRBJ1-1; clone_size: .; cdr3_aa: CASSQEFPRNTEAFF; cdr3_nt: TGTGCCAGCAGCCAAGAGTTCCCCCGGAACACTGAAGCTTTCTTT
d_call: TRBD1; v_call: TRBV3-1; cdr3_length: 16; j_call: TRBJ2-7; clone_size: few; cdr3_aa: CASSDRDSESSYEQYF; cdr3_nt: TGTGCCAGCAGCGATCGGGACAGCGAAAGTTCCTACGAGCAGTACTTC
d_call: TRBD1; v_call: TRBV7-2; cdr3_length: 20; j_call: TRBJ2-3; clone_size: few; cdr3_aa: CASSSRQGAYRTSSTDTQYF; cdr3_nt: TGTGCCAGCAGCTCTAGACAGGGGGCGTACAGAACTTCTAGCACAGATACGCAGTATTTT
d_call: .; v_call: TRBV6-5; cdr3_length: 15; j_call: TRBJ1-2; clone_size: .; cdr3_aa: CASSYGQGINHGYTF; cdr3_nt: TGTGCCAGCAGTTACGGGCAGGGAATTAACCATGGCTACACCTTC
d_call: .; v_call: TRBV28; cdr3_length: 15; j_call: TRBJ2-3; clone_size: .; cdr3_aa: CASTLRGRSTDTQYF; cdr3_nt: TGTGCCAGCACCCTTCGGGGGCGAAGCACAGATACGCAGTATTTT
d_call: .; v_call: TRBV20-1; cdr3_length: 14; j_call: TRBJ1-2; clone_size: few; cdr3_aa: CSARDGRDLSGYTF; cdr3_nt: TGCAGTGCTAGAGATGGTCGAGACTTGAGTGGCTACACCTTC
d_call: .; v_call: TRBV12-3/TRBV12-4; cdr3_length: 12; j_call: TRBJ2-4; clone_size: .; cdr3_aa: CASSLGRAGQYF; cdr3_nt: TGTGCCAGCAGTTTAGGGAGGGCAGGGCAGTACTTC
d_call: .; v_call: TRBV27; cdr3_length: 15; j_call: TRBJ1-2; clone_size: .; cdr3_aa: CASSPTRGYVYGYTF; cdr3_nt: TGTGCCAGCAGTCCCACGAGGGGGTACGTCTATGGCTACACCTTC
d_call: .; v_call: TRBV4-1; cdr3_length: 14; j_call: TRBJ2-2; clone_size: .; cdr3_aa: CASSQSRGTGELFF; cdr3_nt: TGCGCCAGCAGCCAGAGCAGGGGCACCGGGGAGCTGTTTTTT
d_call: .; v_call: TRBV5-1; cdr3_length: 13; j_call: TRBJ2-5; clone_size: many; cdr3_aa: CASSLRLLETQYF; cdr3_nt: TGCGCCAGCAGCCTCAGACTTCTAGAGACCCAGTACTTC
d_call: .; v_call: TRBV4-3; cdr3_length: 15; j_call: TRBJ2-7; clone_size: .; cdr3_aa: CASSPSSDSYYEQYF; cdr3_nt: TGCGCCAGCAGCCCGAGCTCGGACAGTTACTACGAGCAGTACTTC
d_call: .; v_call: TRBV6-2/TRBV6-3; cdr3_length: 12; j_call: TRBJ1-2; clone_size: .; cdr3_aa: CASAAVGDGYTF; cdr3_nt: TGTGCCAGCGCCGCAGTCGGAGATGGCTACACCTTC
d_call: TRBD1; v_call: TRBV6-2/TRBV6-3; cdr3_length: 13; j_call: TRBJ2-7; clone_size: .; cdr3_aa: CASRDRLTYEQYF; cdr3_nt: TGTGCCAGCAGGGACAGGTTAACCTACGAGCAGTACTTC
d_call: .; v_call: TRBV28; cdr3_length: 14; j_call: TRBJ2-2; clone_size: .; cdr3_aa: CASSLLERTGELFF; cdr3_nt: TGTGCCAGCAGTTTACTCGAGAGGACCGGGGAGCTGTTTTTT
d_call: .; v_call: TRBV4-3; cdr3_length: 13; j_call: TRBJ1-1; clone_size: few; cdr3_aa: CASSQDFVAEAFF; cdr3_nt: TGCGCCAGCAGCCAAGATTTCGTCGCTGAAGCTTTCTTT
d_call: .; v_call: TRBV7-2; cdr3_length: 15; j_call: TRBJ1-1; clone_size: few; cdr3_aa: CASSPVRTANTEAFF; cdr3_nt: TGTGCCAGCAGCCCTGTGAGGACAGCTAACACTGAAGCTTTCTTT
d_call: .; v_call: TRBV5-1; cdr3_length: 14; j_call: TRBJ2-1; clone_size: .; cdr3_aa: CASSYLEAYNEQFF; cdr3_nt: TGCGCCAGCAGCTACTTAGAGGCCTACAATGAGCAGTTCTTC
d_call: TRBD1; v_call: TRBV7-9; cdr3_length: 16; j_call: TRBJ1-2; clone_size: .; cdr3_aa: CASSGDRGSVNYGYTF; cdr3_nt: TGTGCCAGCAGCGGGGACAGGGGGAGTGTTAACTATGGCTACACCTTC
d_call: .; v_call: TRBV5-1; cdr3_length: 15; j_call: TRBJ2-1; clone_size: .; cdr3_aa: CASSLVSPTYNEQFF; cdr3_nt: TGCGCCAGCAGCTTGGTGTCCCCAACCTACAATGAGCAGTTCTTC
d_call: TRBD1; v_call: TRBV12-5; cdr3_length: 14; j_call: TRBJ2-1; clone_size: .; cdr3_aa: CASGLGTGHNEQFF; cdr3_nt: TGTGCTAGTGGGCTGGGGACAGGACACAATGAGCAGTTCTTC
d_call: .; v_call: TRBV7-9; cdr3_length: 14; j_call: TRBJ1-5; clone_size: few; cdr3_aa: CASSEGHSDQPQHF; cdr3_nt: TGTGCCAGCAGCGAGGGACATTCAGATCAGCCCCAGCATTTT
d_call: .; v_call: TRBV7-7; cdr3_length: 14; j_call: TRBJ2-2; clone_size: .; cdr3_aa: CASSWTGESGELFF; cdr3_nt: TGTGCTAGCAGCTGGACTGGGGAGAGCGGGGAGCTGTTTTTT
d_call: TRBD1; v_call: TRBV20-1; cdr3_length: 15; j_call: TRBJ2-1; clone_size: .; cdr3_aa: CSARERETGGWEQFF; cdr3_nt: TGCAGTGCTAGAGAAAGGGAGACAGGGGGCTGGGAGCAGTTCTTC
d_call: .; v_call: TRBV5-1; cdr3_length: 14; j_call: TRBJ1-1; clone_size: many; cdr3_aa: CASSLERLNTEAFF; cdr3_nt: TGCGCCAGCAGCTTGGAGCGGTTGAACACTGAAGCTTTCTTT
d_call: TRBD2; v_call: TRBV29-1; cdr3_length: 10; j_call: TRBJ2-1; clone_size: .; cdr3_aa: CSVGAGEQFF; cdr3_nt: TGCAGCGTTGGAGCGGGGGAGCAGTTCTTC
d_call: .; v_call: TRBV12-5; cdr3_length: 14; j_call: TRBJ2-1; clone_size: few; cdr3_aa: CASGLGRGAGEQFF; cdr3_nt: TGTGCTAGTGGTTTGGGGCGAGGGGCCGGTGAGCAGTTCTTC
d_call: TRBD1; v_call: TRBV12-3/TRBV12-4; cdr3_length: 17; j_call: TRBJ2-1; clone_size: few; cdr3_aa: CASSWGTGGGSYNEQFF; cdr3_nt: TGTGCCAGCAGTTGGGGGACAGGGGGAGGCTCCTACAATGAGCAGTTCTTC
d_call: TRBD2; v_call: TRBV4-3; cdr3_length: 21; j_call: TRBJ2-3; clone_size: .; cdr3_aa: CASSLSPGLAGKNSRTDTQYF; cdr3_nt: TGCGCCAGCAGCCTATCCCCGGGACTAGCGGGGAAGAACTCACGCACAGATACGCAGTATTTT
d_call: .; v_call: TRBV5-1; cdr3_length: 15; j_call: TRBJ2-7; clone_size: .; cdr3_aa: CASRQQGILGNEQYF; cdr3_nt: TGCGCCAGCAGACAACAGGGTATTCTAGGCAATGAGCAGTACTTC
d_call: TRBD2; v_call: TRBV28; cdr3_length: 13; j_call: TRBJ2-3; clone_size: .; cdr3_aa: CASSFPGGVSQYF; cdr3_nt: TGTGCCAGCAGTTTCCCCGGGGGGGTATCGCAGTATTTT
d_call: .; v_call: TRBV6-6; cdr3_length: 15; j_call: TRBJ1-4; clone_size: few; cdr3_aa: CASSFTSTYREKLFF; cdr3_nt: TGTGCCAGCAGTTTTACGAGTACCTATCGGGAAAAACTGTTTTTT
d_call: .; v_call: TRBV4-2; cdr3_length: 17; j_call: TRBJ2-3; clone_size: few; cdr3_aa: CASSQATGPHSTDTQYF; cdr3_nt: TGTGCCAGCAGCCAAGCTACCGGACCCCACAGCACAGATACGCAGTATTTT
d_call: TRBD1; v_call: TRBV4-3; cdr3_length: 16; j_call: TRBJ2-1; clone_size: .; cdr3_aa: CASSQGDRVSYNEQFF; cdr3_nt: TGCGCCAGCAGCCAAGGGGACAGGGTATCCTACAATGAGCAGTTCTTC